This entry concerns a single T cell receptor (beta chain). No antigen is known for it. There are no base qualities to consult, and no much larger clone falls within one base. The data originate from a study of Ad26.COV2.S vaccination and SARS-CoV-2 variants (dated by TCRdb to the early 2020s). About the study as a whole: Donors in the vaccine arm were drawn from COV1001, a phase I-IIa trial of Ad26.COV2.S in healthy adults that was multicentre, randomized, double-blind and placebo-controlled. The specificity and breadth of SARS-CoV-2-reactive T cell receptors after Ad26.COV2.S vaccination were assessed by TCRbeta repertoire sequencing. A total of approximately 32 samples were included in the TCR-sequenced set, comprising approximately 20 Ad26.COV2.S vaccine recipients, 5 placebo recipients and 8 SARS-CoV-2 convalescent individuals. Trial participants were randomized into five groups of five, in which low-dose or high-dose Ad26.COV2.S was given once or twice, or placebo was given on both occasions. Ad26.COV2.S was given intramuscularly at 5x10^10 or 1x10^11 viral particles, as a single shot or as two shots 56 days apart. Investigators did not know the trial group allocation while performing experiments and assessing outcomes.

The immunoSEQ Assay was the method used to sequence TCRbeta CDR3 regions. After extraction, genomic DNA underwent amplification by bias-controlled multiplex PCR, followed by high-throughput sequencing. Turning to the authors' computational methods: To quantify the absolute abundance of every unique TCRbeta CDR3 region, sequences were collapsed and filtered. Usable DNA was measured by amplifying reference genes present in all nucleated cells, and TCRbeta template counts were normalized to that usable DNA to estimate T cell fraction. Repertoire TCRs were annotated as SARS-CoV-2-specific when V gene, CDR3 amino acid sequence and J gene were exactly matched to a known reactive TCR set. The reference SARS-CoV-2 TCR set was obtained from MIRA and was filtered for enrichment in COVID-19-positive ImmuneCODE repertoires, whereby public or cross-reactive TCRs were removed. Using the MIRA antigens, annotated TCRs were further analysed by specific ORF or by position within an ORF. Depth was the summed frequency of annotated unique rearrangements, while breadth was defined as annotated unique rearrangements over total unique productive rearrangements. TCR breadth was compared between groups using two-sided Wilcoxon rank-sum tests. The table comes from immuneACCESS by way of TCRdb, which keeps in-frame sequences with V and J called. Part of the clones is missing from these tables; in studies checked, under half for an unresolved V gene and the rest for unknown reasons. V and J calls and clone size are given by that table; D and trimming were obtained from the DNA. The sample profile shows around 270,000 clones; approximately 90% of them were found once. Clones ranked in the top ten supply roughly 3% of the sample.

Points the paper makes about the study in general: The authors noted that the TCR breadth and depth analyses may have underestimated total T cell responses. Vaccine and placebo recipients had similar non-spike TCR breadth, a finding consistent with the vaccine containing only spike. After vaccination, substantial breadth of spike-specific CD8+ and CD4+ T cell responses was reported. Ad26.COV2.S recipients had higher spike-specific TCR breadth than placebo recipients (P = 0.0014). Comparing responses between vaccine doses or regimens was not something the study was powered to do.

V lost 9 bases and J lost 6 bases, and the count of bases not matched to a germline gene is 9. The germline V gene (reference sequence) yields LNHDA for CDR1 and SQIVND for CDR2. From the cysteine up to the phenylalanine, the CDR3 has a length of 14 residues. Here the CDR3 DNA is all that survives: 42 bases in frame from base 1. The treatment or condition label, as the study defines it: some 20 received Ad26.COV2.S at low or high dose, single or two shots; 5 received placebo; per-sample allocation not given. For vaccine and placebo recipients, repertoires were sequenced using samples collected on day 63 after the first injection. Cohort 1b enrolled 25 adults aged 18-55 years at a single site in Boston, USA, between 29 July and 7 August 2020. As a vaccine, Ad26.COV2.S was a replication-incompetent adenovirus type 26 vector that expressed a prefusion-stabilized SARS-CoV-2 spike protein derived from the original Wuhan strain.

The clonotype was recovered from a person aged 18-65 years who received the Ad26.COV2.S COVID-19 vaccine or a placebo. The material sequenced was peripheral blood, taken in a trial of Ad26.COV2.S vaccine versus placebo. The chain is made from TRBV19 and TRBJ2-7, and 12 junctional nucleotides match TRBD2. The nucleotides read TGTGCCAGCCAGGCTAGCGGGGGGGCCCCCGAGCAGTACTTC. This is translated as CASQASGGAPEQYF.